The source of this T cell receptor (beta chain) is a study of neoadjuvant anti-PD-1 for oral cavity cancer. Study summary: Around day 43, patients without progression received a fourth nivolumab dose before surgery. General study points: Higher pretreatment Treg/Th17 ratios tracked higher pretreatment blood clonality.

Germline V gene data show CDR1 as SEHNR and CDR2 as FQNEAQ (reference sequence). Deletions cut 5 bases from V and 4 bases from J, with 6 bases between. This CDR3 has 11 amino acids. The protocol was immunoSEQ multiplex PCR, while the TCRdb copy is restricted to in-frame clones and leaves out a portion. Here the sample spans 75,000 to 100,000 clones, approximately 80% being singletons. These newly diagnosed stage II-IVA oral cavity squamous cell carcinoma patients had no prior systemic or radiation treatment. As to this clone: Antigen: not known.

The source is a person aged 35-79 years with oral cavity squamous cell carcinoma. The rearrangement links TRBV7-9 to TRBJ2-7; unclear D gene. The material sequenced was PBMCs, taken before nivolumab (anti-PD-1) treatment. CDR3: CASSPLYEQYF. DNA of the CDR3: TGTGCCAGCAGCCCACTTTACGAGCAGTACTTC.